Shown below are 24 T cell receptor beta chains from a single sample sequenced in a study of OX40 agonist ivuxolimab in advanced cancers. To prepare the library, the immunoSEQ multiplex PCR assay was applied. TCRdb provides this immuneACCESS table in a form limited to in-frame rearrangements. Some clones are lacking; in checked studies, under half of them reflect an unresolved V gene, and why the rest are absent is not known. A total of more than 85,000 clones appear in this sample, approximately 90% of them only once. Clones ranked in the top ten supply under 0.4% of the sample. This sample comprised CD4+ or CD8+ T cells sorted from blood, obtained in a trial of the OX40 agonist ivuxolimab. Receptors originate from an adult with an advanced solid tumor such as melanoma, head and neck, liver or kidney cancer.

The J gene is TRBJ2-7, the V gene TRBV28; D unclear. Germline CDR1 MDHEN, CDR2 SYDVKM. The CDR3 is 15 residues long. V lost 5 bases, J lost 0 bases, and 14 bases lay in between. The chain's CDR3 is CASSKFRLASYEQYF. CDR3 sequence (DNA): TGTGCCAGCAGTAAATTCCGGTTGGCCTCCTACGAGCAGTACTTC.

The chain employs TRBV27 and TRBJ1-2, with 11 bases identical to TRBD1. The CDR3 covers 15 residues. V lost 3 bases to trimming and J lost 6 bases; unmatched junction nucleotides: 6. From germline, CDR1 is MNHEY and CDR2 SMNVEV (reference sequence). CDR3 region: CASSFGDRGAHGYTF. The CDR3 DNA is TGTGCCAGCAGTTTTGGGGACAGGGGGGCTCATGGCTACACCTTC.

This clone has only one observation. V usage is TRBV18 and J usage is TRBJ2-3; D remains ambiguous. V was shortened by 7 bases and J by 2 bases, with 10 bases between the two germline ends. Germline CDR1 reads KGHSH; CDR2 reads LQKENI. This CDR3 contains 13 residues. CDR3 coding DNA: TGTGCCAGCTTGGACCGAAACACAGATACGCAGTATTTT. Translation: CASLDRNTDTQYF.

This chain uses TRBV12-5 with TRBJ2-3; 9 bases are a match to TRBD1. The trim removed 1 base at V and 4 bases at J, leaving 12 bases unmatched. Germline loops: CDR1 LGHNT, CDR2 FRNRAP. The CDR3 contains 18 residues. The CDR3 spells CASGLERTGAGFADTQYF. In DNA form, the CDR3 reads TGTGCTAGTGGTTTGGAGCGGACAGGGGCTGGCTTTGCAGATACGCAGTATTTT.

This chain connects TRBV2 to TRBJ1-4; 9 nucleotides align to TRBD1. The J segment lost 8 bases and the V segment lost 6 bases, leaving 13 bases of the junction unmatched. Germline V lookup: CDR1 SNHLY, CDR2 FYNNEI. This CDR3 region has 16 residues. CDR3 nucleotides: TGTGCCAGCAGGGGACAGGGTACCGTACGAGGCGAAAAACTGTTTTTT. It translates to CASRGQGTVRGEKLFF.

The genes are TRBV7-2 and TRBJ2-2, with D unclear. Germline V lookup: CDR1 SGHTA, CDR2 FQGNSA. Trimming cost V 3 bases and J 2 bases, with 10 bases left between them. The CDR3 is 15 residues long. This CDR3 is CASSFTPQNTGELFF. CDR3 sequence (DNA): TGTGCCAGCAGCTTTACTCCCCAAAACACCGGGGAGCTGTTTTTT. Supplemented by reference TRBV7-2 and TRBJ2-2, the full variable domain reads GAGVSQSPSNKVTEKGKDVELRCDPISGHTALYWYRQSLGQGLEFLIYFQGNSAPDKSGLPSDRFSAERTGGSVSTLTIQRTQQEDSAVYLCASSFTPQNTGELFFGEGSRLTVL.

The CDR3 coding sequence is TGTGCCAGCTCAACAGGGTGGTTTGGCTACACCTTC. Its protein product is CASSTGWFGYTF. The chain is built from TRBV28 and TRBJ1-2, with D tentatively TRBD1 (6 bases). Germline CDR1 MDHEN, CDR2 SYDVKM. CDR3 size: 12 residues. Trimming stripped 8 bases from V and 7 bases from J, with 14 bases between.

The chain is built from TRBV7-9 and TRBJ2-1, with 9 bases identical to TRBD1. In germline, CDR1 is SEHNR, CDR2 FQNEAQ (reference sequence). J lost 6 bases, V lost 1 base, and 4 bases had no gene match. CDR3 size: 15 residues. The CDR3, as DNA: TGTGCCAGCAGCTTAGTCGAGACAGGGGGCAATGAGCAGTTCTTC. Translating gives CASSLVETGGNEQFF.

This clone was seen only a few times. The chain uses TRBV5-8 and TRBJ2-7; tentatively, D is TRBD1 (7 bases). Trimming stripped 3 bases from V and 2 bases from J, with 15 bases between. This CDR3 comprises 15 residues. Per germline, CDR1 SGHTS and CDR2 YDEGEE. The CDR3 loop reads CASSWDSGGPYEQYF. The CDR3 coding sequence is TGTGCCAGCAGCTGGGACAGCGGAGGGCCCTACGAGCAGTACTTC.

The chain is built from TRBV10-2 and TRBJ1-3; no clear D gene. The CDR3 has 15 amino acids. CDR1 and CDR2 (germline): WSHSY, SAAADI. Between the trimmed V and J ends, which lost 2 bases and 2 bases, there was a span of 10 bases. CDR3 coding DNA: TGCGCCAGCAGTGAGAGGACGGGGACTGGAAACACCATATATTTT. Translated, it gives CASSERTGTGNTIYF.

The chain combines TRBV7-3 with TRBJ2-7; 11 bases line up with TRBD2. The CDR3 consists of 15 residues. CDR1 and CDR2 (germline): SGHTA, FQGTGA. V gave up 5 bases and J gave up 2 bases; unmatched junction bases: 5. For the CDR3, the DNA is TGTGCCAGCAGCCTCGGGACTAGCGGAACCTACGAGCAGTACTTC. Encoded protein: CASSLGTSGTYEQYF.

V usage is TRBV19 and J usage is TRBJ2-3, with D unresolved. Germline loops: CDR1 LNHDA, CDR2 SQIVND (reference sequence). With 10 bases removed from V and 2 bases from J, the gap between germline ends came to 7 bases. This CDR3 comprises 11 residues. The CDR3 loop is CATQLTDTQYF. The DNA for the CDR3 is TGTGCCACTCAACTCACAGATACGCAGTATTTT.

The CDR3 here is CASSRPGTGTASTGELFF. CDR3 DNA sequence: TGTGCCAGCAGCCGTCCCGGGACAGGGACCGCGAGCACCGGGGAGCTGTTTTTT. The V gene is TRBV5-4, the J gene TRBJ2-2, with 9 bases identical to TRBD1. CDR3 length equals 18 residues. J was trimmed by 4 bases and V by 4 bases; bases with no gene match: 14. Germline values: CDR1 SGHNT, CDR2 YYREEE (reference sequence).

The J gene is TRBJ2-3, the V gene TRBV6-5; D remains ambiguous. V dropped 5 bases and J dropped 4 bases, with 4 bases sitting between them. CDR3 length: 11 amino acids. Germline CDR1 reads MNHEY; CDR2 reads SVGAGI. The CDR3: CASSEADTQYF. As DNA, the CDR3 is TGTGCCAGCAGTGAGGCAGATACGCAGTATTTT.

The rearrangement joins TRBV27 to TRBJ2-3; possibly TRBD2 for D (6 bases). The CDR3 is 14 amino acids. Germline values: CDR1 MNHEY, CDR2 SMNVEV (reference sequence). Between the trimmed V and J ends, which lost 5 bases and 6 bases, there was a span of 15 bases. The CDR3 is CASSPHGGVDTQYF. Written as DNA, the CDR3 is TGTGCCAGCAGTCCTCACGGGGGAGTGGATACGCAGTATTTT.

CDR3 coding DNA: TGTGCCAGCAGCTTAGGGGCAGGGGACGCTGGAAACACCATATATTTT. Protein sequence: CASSLGAGDAGNTIYF. This sequence joins TRBV7-2 and TRBJ1-3, with D tentatively TRBD1 (6 bases). With 1 base removed from V and 2 bases from J, the gap between germline ends came to 12 bases. The CDR3 is 16 amino acids. The germline gives CDR1 SGHTA, CDR2 FQGNSA.

This chain uses TRBV5-5 with TRBJ2-5; 12 bases fit TRBD2. This CDR3 has 16 amino acids. Germline-derived CDR1 and CDR2 are SGHKS and YYEKEE (reference sequence). Losses at the gene ends were 2 bases for V and 7 bases for J; bases not matched to a gene: 9. For the CDR3, the DNA is TGTGCCAGCAGCTTAAGACTAGCGGGAGATCTTGGGACCCAGTACTTC. Residues: CASSLRLAGDLGTQYF.

This chain uses TRBV5-1 with TRBJ2-5; D is undetermined. This CDR3 has 15 residues. Trimming took off 0 bases at V and 4 bases at J, with 13 bases between the two ends. CDR1 and CDR2 from the germline V gene are SGHRS and YFSETQ. The CDR3 reads CASSLDSYRGETQYF. DNA of the CDR3: TGCGCCAGCAGCTTGGATTCCTATCGAGGAGAGACCCAGTACTTC. The variable domain in full, with the rest retrieved from reference TRBV5-1 and TRBJ2-5, is KAGVTQTPRYLIKTRGQQVTLSCSPISGHRSVSWYQQTPGQGLQFLFEYFSETQRNKGNFPGRFSGRQFSNSRSEMNVSTLELGDSALYLCASSLDSYRGETQYFGPGTRLLVL.

This rearrangement joins TRBV30 to TRBJ2-7; D is possibly TRBD2 (7 bases). The CDR3 length is 12 residues. Trimming took off 3 bases at V and 2 bases at J, with 8 bases between the two ends. From germline, CDR1 is GTSNPN and CDR2 SVGIG (reference sequence). The CDR3 bases are TGTGCCTGGAGGGGGGGGCCCTACGAGCAGTACTTC. Protein sequence: CAWRGGPYEQYF.

The J gene is TRBJ2-5, the V gene TRBV5-6, with TRBD2 identical over 12 bases. The CDR3 runs 17 residues. Germline assignment: CDR1 SGHDT and CDR2 YYEEEE. V shed 4 bases, J shed 0 bases, and the junction held 7 bases outside the gene matches. CDR3 region: CASSRWGLAGDQETQYF. The CDR3 DNA reads as TGTGCCAGCAGCCGGTGGGGACTAGCGGGTGACCAAGAGACCCAGTACTTC.

A single count supports this clone. The rearrangement uses TRBV28 and TRBJ2-5; either TRBD1 or TRBD2 may supply D (5 bases each). V lost 6 bases and J 5 bases, leaving 10 bases between the germline ends. Germline CDR1 reads MDHEN; CDR2 reads SYDVKM. The CDR3 loop spans 12 amino acids. The chain's CDR3 is CASRRGTETQYF. The CDR3 nucleotides read TGTGCCAGCAGGAGGGGAACTGAGACCCAGTACTTC.

The V and J genes are TRBV7-9 and TRBJ2-5, with TRBD1 as a possible D gene (6 bases). The CDR3 is 17 residues long. V dropped 3 bases and J dropped 1 base, with 18 bases sitting between them. Germline CDR1 reads SEHNR; CDR2 reads FQNEAQ (reference sequence). The CDR3 DNA reads as TGTGCCAGCAGCTTGGTCCTCCAGGGGCGGGTCCAAGAGACCCAGTACTTC. It translates to CASSLVLQGRVQETQYF. Supplemented by reference TRBV7-9 and TRBJ2-5, the full variable domain reads DTGVSQNPRHKITKRGQNVTFRCDPISEHNRLYWYRQTLGQGPEFLTYFQNEAQLEKSRLLSDRFSAERPKGSFSTLEIQRTEQGDSAMYLCASSLVLQGRVQETQYFGPGTRLLVL.

This clone is a singleton in its sample. The rearrangement links TRBV7-8 to TRBJ2-5; TRBD2 aligns across 9 bases. Unmatched junction bases numbered 8, after V lost 2 bases and J lost 4 bases. This CDR3 comprises 16 residues. CDR1 is SGHVS, CDR2 FQNEAQ, per germline. Written as DNA, the CDR3 is TGTGCCAGCAGCTTAAGGTTTAGCGGGAGAGGAGAGACCCAGTACTTC. This codes for CASSLRFSGRGETQYF.

This chain links TRBV9 with TRBJ2-1; the D is unclear. Germline V gene sequence: CDR1 SGDLS, CDR2 YYNGEE. V lost 4 bases to trimming and J lost 7 bases, with 18 bases between them. This CDR3 is built from 15 residues. CDR3 region: CASSIGRTSGNEQFF. CDR3 in DNA: TGTGCCAGCAGCATTGGGCGGACGAGTGGGAATGAGCAGTTCTTC.